This T cell receptor (beta chain) was sequenced in a study of STAT3 mutations in large granular lymphocyte leukemia. The overall study: Roughly half of the longitudinally sequenced T-LGLL patients carried detectable canonical activating STAT3 mutations.

In regard to this clone: Its antigen is currently unknown.

The germline CDR1 and CDR2 sequences are MNHNY and SVGAGI (reference sequence). V was cut by 8 bases and J by 3 bases, with 16 bases left in between. The CDR3 contains 14 residues. Study conclusions and caveats: In about 30% of the 18 patients, new TCR clonotypes emerged after therapy. Variable sampling intervals and differing treatment regimens complicated linking therapy response to TCR clonal burden changes. Every T-cell large granular lymphocyte leukemia patient had at least one immunodominant TCR beta clonotype.

Average productive template count per sample was approximately 41,000. This table comes from immunoSEQ multiplex PCR, and its TCRdb copy is limited to in-frame clones, with some not included. There are 16,000 or so clones in the sample; approximately 84% occur only once, and over 7.5% lies in the top ten. This TCR was recovered from a man aged 50-60 years with T-cell large granular lymphocyte leukemia. Some clones in this sample may be carry-over from other donors' samples. The sample taken for sequencing was peripheral blood mononuclear cells. This chain joins TRBV6-6 and TRBJ1-1; D is perhaps TRBD1 (6 bases). The CDR3 DNA reads TGTGCCAGCGGGATGATGGGGGCTTACACTGAAGCTTTCTTT. Its protein product is CASGMMGAYTEAFF.